This entry is about one T cell receptor (beta chain). This record comes from a study of blood T cell repertoires in COVID-19. Overall study context: Sites in the United States, Italy and Spain provided acute and convalescent COVID-19 samples. PBMCs, B-cell-depleted T cells, or T cells were the source of the cDNA or gDNA that made up the material.

Per the study methods: Counts of nucleated cells, estimated from reference gene primer amplification, were obtained. Measured with immunoSEQ multiplex PCR; TCRdb has only the in-frame clones, and not every one. For V, J and clone size, that table is used; D and trimming come from the DNA. The table has about 99,000 clones, less than 90% seen once. Germline loops: CDR1 SGHKS, CDR2 YYEKEE (reference sequence). The CDR3 loop spans 13 amino acids. V lost 0 bases and J 4 bases, leaving 7 bases between the germline ends. The TCR originated in a man between 65 and 80 years old with active or convalescent COVID-19. V and J are TRBV5-5 and TRBJ1-2, with D unclear. Sequencing was carried out using peripheral blood. The DNA of the CDR3 is TGTGCCAGCAGCTTGGACGTGAGCTATGGCTACACCTTC. This sequence encodes CASSLDVSYGYTF.